Shown below are 29 T cell receptor beta chains from a single sample sequenced in a study of cytomegalovirus exposure and HLA in healthy donors. A multiplex PCR was run with 60 Vbeta primers and 13 Jbeta primers. TCRdb's copy holds only in-frame clones and misses some; the assay was immunoSEQ multiplex PCR. The sample records about 37,000 clones, 70% to 85% being singletons. Sequencing was done on a sample of PBMCs. The receptors derive from a man aged 30 to 45 in good health and CMV-seronegative.

V usage is TRBV19 and J usage is TRBJ1-5, with 7 bases fitting TRBD1. The germline V gene has CDR1 LNHDA and CDR2 SQIVND (reference sequence). CDR3 length: 15 amino acids. With V trimmed by 4 bases and J by 3 bases, 6 bases remained unmatched. The CDR3 bases are TGTGCCAGTAGTAATATAGGGGGCTTCAATCAGCCCCAGCATTTT. It codes for CASSNIGGFNQPQHF.

Judged by abundance, this clone is medium-sized. The chain couples TRBV7-2 to TRBJ2-7; D is unresolved. The length of the CDR3 is 14 residues. Deletions cut 1 base from V and 0 bases from J, with 7 bases between. CDR1 and CDR2 (germline): SGHTA, FQGNSA. The CDR3 loop is CASSLGASSYEQYF. The CDR3 DNA follows: TGTGCCAGCAGCTTAGGGGCCAGCTCCTACGAGCAGTACTTC.

This clone has only a few counts. DNA for the CDR3: TGCGCCAGCAGCTTGGGGGCAGGGGGAACCTACGAGCAGTACTTC. Its translation is CASSLGAGGTYEQYF. The rearrangement links TRBV5-1 to TRBJ2-7, with 7 bases that match TRBD1. CDR3 length: 15 amino acids. V lost 0 bases to trimming and J lost 2 bases; unmatched junction nucleotides: 5. Germline V gives CDR1 SGHRS, CDR2 YFSETQ. Looking up the rest from reference TRBV5-1 and TRBJ2-7 gives the full variable domain: KAGVTQTPRYLIKTRGQQVTLSCSPISGHRSVSWYQQTPGQGLQFLFEYFSETQRNKGNFPGRFSGRQFSNSRSEMNVSTLELGDSALYLCASSLGAGGTYEQYFGPGTRLTVT.

The chain joins TRBV6-6 to TRBJ2-3; 7 bases are a match to TRBD1. Per the germline V gene, CDR1 is MNHNY and CDR2 is SVGAGI (reference sequence). V lost 6 bases to trimming and J lost 2 bases; unmatched junction nucleotides: 5. The CDR3 length is 14 residues. CDR3 DNA: TGTGCCAGCAGCAGGGACAGCCACACAGATACGCAGTATTTT. Amino acid sequence: CASSRDSHTDTQYF.

The V and J genes are TRBV29-1 and TRBJ1-3; maybe TRBD1 (6 bases). This CDR3 has 14 amino acids. The germline gives CDR1 SQVTM, CDR2 ANQGSEA. Deletions cut 6 bases from V and 4 bases from J, with 16 bases between. The DNA for the CDR3 is TGCAGCGTATCGATTGGACAGCTCGGAAACACCATATATTTT. This gives the protein CSVSIGQLGNTIYF. The variable domain in full, completed from reference TRBV29-1 and TRBJ1-3, reads SAVISQKPSRDICQRGTSLTIQCQVDSQVTMMFWYRQQPGQSLTLIATANQGSEATYESGFVIDKFPISRPNLTFSTLTVSNMSPEDSSIYLCSVSIGQLGNTIYFGEGSWLTVV.

This clone appeared a single time. This chain links TRBV15 with TRBJ2-7; 16 bases line up with TRBD2. The germline gives CDR1 LNHNV, CDR2 YYDKDF (reference sequence). The CDR3 loop spans 18 amino acids. The V and J ends lost 4 bases and 0 bases, in that order; junction bases with no gene match: 6. The CDR3 here is CATSTQGLAGGTSYEQYF. The CDR3, as DNA: TGTGCCACCAGCACACAGGGACTAGCGGGGGGGACCTCCTACGAGCAGTACTTC.

This clone has just a few counts. The chain has TRBV28 and TRBJ2-2; TRBD2 matches at 8 bases. The CDR3 is 15 amino acids. The germline gives CDR1 MDHEN, CDR2 SYDVKM. With V trimmed by 4 bases and J by 5 bases, 6 bases remained unmatched. CDR3 DNA sequence: TGTGCCAGCAGTTCGGGACTAGACTGGACCGGGGAGCTGTTTTTT. Protein product: CASSSGLDWTGELFF.

The chain links TRBV30 to TRBJ2-1, with D perhaps TRBD2 (6 bases). Trimming removed 0 bases from V and 7 bases from J, with 16 bases in between. The CDR3 has 15 residues. CDR1 and CDR2 (germline): GTSNPN, SVGIG (reference sequence). The CDR3 region is CAWSVRGLDYNEQFF. CDR3 DNA sequence: TGTGCCTGGAGTGTAAGGGGACTCGACTATAATGAGCAGTTCTTC.

This sequence joins TRBV7-8 and TRBJ2-1, with TRBD2 identical over 10 bases. V trimming: 2 bases; J trimming: 4 bases; junction bases outside the gene matches: 2. Germline lookup yields CDR1 SGHVS and CDR2 FQNEAQ. CDR3 length: 15 residues. In DNA form, the CDR3 reads TGTGCCAGCAGCTTATTAGCGGGAGGTTACAATGAGCAGTTCTTC. Protein: CASSLLAGGYNEQFF.

The J gene is TRBJ1-1, the V gene TRBV7-2; D not resolved. From germline, CDR1 is SGHTA and CDR2 FQGNSA. Trimming removed 5 bases from V and 1 base from J, with 14 bases in between. This CDR3 contains 15 residues. The CDR3 region is CASSEGGAGNTEAFF. CDR3 coding DNA: TGTGCCAGCAGCGAAGGCGGAGCGGGGAACACTGAAGCTTTCTTT.

This clone was counted a single time. The chain combines TRBV6-1 with TRBJ2-1; tentative D call: TRBD2 (5 bases). Between the trimmed V and J ends, which lost 2 bases and 5 bases, there was a span of 10 bases. The CDR3 is made up of 14 amino acids. In germline, CDR1 is MNHNS, CDR2 SASEGT. CDR3 sequence: CASSEMRANNEQFF. CDR3 in DNA: TGTGCCAGCAGTGAAATGAGGGCGAACAATGAGCAGTTCTTC.

This chain joins TRBV13 and TRBJ2-1, with D unresolved. Germline V gene lookup returns CDR1 PRHDT and CDR2 FYEKMQ (reference sequence). Trimming removed 0 bases at V and 15 bases at J, with 12 bases between. The CDR3 spans 12 residues. The CDR3 DNA is TGTGCCAGCAGCTTAGGCCTGGCTCCGCCGTTCTTC. Amino acid sequence: CASSLGLAPPFF.

This clone appeared once. V is TRBV28 and J is TRBJ2-7, with 7 bases matching TRBD1. Germline-derived CDR1 and CDR2 are MDHEN and SYDVKM. The junction had 8 bases not matched to a gene; V was cut back by 6 bases and J by 0 bases. The CDR3 is made up of 15 amino acids. CDR3 sequence (DNA): TGTGCCAGCAGGACCGGGACAGTCCGCTCCTACGAGCAGTACTTC. This translates into CASRTGTVRSYEQYF.

The J gene is TRBJ2-7, the V gene TRBV29-1; 7 nucleotides match TRBD2. Germline values: CDR1 SQVTM, CDR2 ANQGSEA. The CDR3 runs 13 residues. V trimming: 3 bases; J trimming: 6 bases; junction bases outside the gene matches: 8. The CDR3 loop is CSVDRAGSGEQYF. The CDR3 DNA follows: TGCAGCGTTGACAGAGCGGGGTCTGGCGAGCAGTACTTC.

V is TRBV7-9 and J is TRBJ2-1, with D unclear. The CDR3 loop spans 15 amino acids. V was cut by 2 bases and J by 4 bases, with 12 bases left in between. Germline V CDR1 and CDR2: SEHNR, FQNEAQ (reference sequence). The CDR3 here is CASSLNLPPYNEQFF. The CDR3 DNA sequence: TGTGCCAGCAGCTTAAACCTACCCCCTTACAATGAGCAGTTCTTC. Full variable domain (rest looked up from reference TRBV7-9 and TRBJ2-1): DTGVSQNPRHKITKRGQNVTFRCDPISEHNRLYWYRQTLGQGPEFLTYFQNEAQLEKSRLLSDRFSAERPKGSFSTLEIQRTEQGDSAMYLCASSLNLPPYNEQFFGPGTRLTVL.

The V call is TRBV7-2, the J call TRBJ2-3; 9 bases match TRBD1. The CDR3 is 17 residues long. V lost 5 bases, J lost 2 bases, and 11 bases stayed unmatched. Looked up from germline, CDR1 is SGHTA and CDR2 is FQGNSA. The DNA for the CDR3 is TGTGCCAGCAGCCCATGGACCGGGACAGGGCCCACAGATACGCAGTATTTT. This codes for CASSPWTGTGPTDTQYF.

V gene TRBV29-1 combines with J gene TRBJ2-7, with D uncertain. V gave up 4 bases and J gave up 4 bases, with 14 bases separating them. Germline assignment: CDR1 SQVTM and CDR2 ANQGSEA. The CDR3 spans 13 residues. CDR3 protein: CSVALANSYEQYF. The CDR3 region has the DNA TGCAGCGTTGCTCTGGCAAATTCTTACGAGCAGTACTTC.

V is TRBV19 and J is TRBJ1-5; no definite D call. V lost 7 bases and J lost 6, with 10 bases in between. There are 12 residues in the CDR3. Germline V gene lookup returns CDR1 LNHDA and CDR2 SQIVND (reference sequence). The CDR3 region has the DNA TGTGCCAGTATGATGGGGAGTCAGCCCCAGCATTTT. It translates to CASMMGSQPQHF.

This chain connects TRBV5-5 to TRBJ1-1; D is unclear. The CDR3 has 14 amino acids. The germline V gene encodes CDR1 SGHKS and CDR2 YYEKEE (reference sequence). Between the trimmed V and J ends, which lost 4 bases and 2 bases, there was a span of 12 bases. The CDR3 is CASSLIISNTEAFF. In nucleotides, the CDR3 is TGTGCCAGCAGCCTAATAATTTCAAACACTGAAGCTTTCTTT.

This chain uses TRBV28 with TRBJ2-7; TRBD2 matches at 8 bases. V was pared by 3 bases and J by 4 bases, with 14 bases of the junction left unmatched. This CDR3 is built from 17 residues. Germline V gives CDR1 MDHEN, CDR2 SYDVKM. The CDR3 reads CASSFSSVRGAIYEQYF. In DNA form, the CDR3 reads TGTGCCAGCAGTTTTTCGAGTGTGCGGGGGGCGATTTACGAGCAGTACTTC.

The V and J genes are TRBV14 and TRBJ2-5, with TRBD1 matching 11 bases. The closer fit of TRBJ2-7 to the DNA end suggests the J call may be wrong. This CDR3 comprises 20 residues. In germline, CDR1 is SGHDN, CDR2 FVKESK. The CDR3 loop is CASSQEKPGQGVSYLYEQYF. The CDR3 DNA is TGTGCCAGCAGCCAAGAGAAGCCGGGACAGGGGGTTTCCTACCTCTACGAGCAGTACTTC.

This chain joins TRBV11-2 and TRBJ1-2; TRBD1 might be the D (6 bases). Germline V CDR1 and CDR2: SGHAT, FQNNGV. Trimming removed 1 base at V and 4 bases at J, with 13 bases between. This CDR3 has 15 amino acids. Here the CDR3 reads CASSLAQGQGYGYTF. CDR3 sequence (DNA): TGTGCCAGCAGCTTAGCCCAGGGGCAGGGCTATGGCTACACCTTC.

This chain joins TRBV11-2 and TRBJ2-1; 7 bases fit TRBD1. With 3 bases clipped from V and 0 bases from J, the junction kept 2 bases outside the gene matches. Germline CDR1 and CDR2: SGHAT and FQNNGV. The CDR3 spans 15 residues. The CDR3 DNA reads TGTGCCAGCAGCTTGACAGGGTTCTCCTACAATGAGCAGTTCTTC. This encodes CASSLTGFSYNEQFF.

This clone showed up just a few times. The gene calls are TRBV5-6 and TRBJ2-2; the D gene is possibly TRBD2 (6 bases). CDR1 is SGHDT, CDR2 YYEEEE, per germline. Trimming pared 4 bases from V and 3 bases from J, leaving 19 bases between. The CDR3 is 17 amino acids. CDR3 protein: CASSQPRKEGYTGELFF. CDR3 DNA sequence: TGTGCCAGCAGCCAACCGAGAAAGGAGGGCTACACCGGGGAGCTGTTTTTT.

The gene calls are TRBV28 and TRBJ2-7; D perhaps matches TRBD1 (6 bases). Germline CDR1 and CDR2: MDHEN and SYDVKM. The CDR3 is 14 amino acids. V lost 2 bases and J 4 bases, leaving 12 bases between the germline ends. Here the CDR3 DNA reads TGTGCCAGCAGTTTAGGGTCAGGGGCTTACGAGCAGTACTTC. Its translation: CASSLGSGAYEQYF.

V and J are TRBV6-1 and TRBJ1-3; no reliable D call. Germline V gives CDR1 MNHNS, CDR2 SASEGT. Trimming took 2 bases from V and 3 from J, leaving 8 bases between them. CDR3 length: 14 amino acids. This chain's CDR3 is CASSERTRGNTIYF. The CDR3 DNA is TGTGCCAGCAGTGAACGCACACGTGGAAACACCATATATTTT.

The chain recombines TRBV5-1 with TRBJ2-7, with D possibly TRBD1 on 5 matching bases. V lost 0 bases to trimming and J lost 2 bases, with 9 bases between them. This CDR3 spans 14 amino acids. The germline V gene has CDR1 SGHRS and CDR2 YFSETQ. The DNA of the CDR3 is TGCGCCAGCAGCTTGGTCAGGGCCGCCTACGAGCAGTACTTC. Translation gives CASSLVRAAYEQYF.

V is TRBV13 and J is TRBJ2-3; TRBD1 aligns across 11 bases. Looked up from germline, CDR1 is PRHDT and CDR2 is FYEKMQ (reference sequence). CDR3 length: 16 amino acids. Germline trimming cut 1 base from V and 5 bases from J; bases unmatched to any gene: 5. CDR3 sequence reads: CASSLVGQGVLDTQYF. The DNA for the CDR3 is TGTGCCAGCAGCTTAGTGGGACAGGGGGTCTTAGATACGCAGTATTTT.

The V call is TRBV29-1, the J call TRBJ2-3; 7 bases line up with TRBD2. V lost 3 bases, J lost 5 bases, and 11 bases stayed unmatched. Germline V CDR1 and CDR2: SQVTM, ANQGSEA. The CDR3 is 15 amino acids. The CDR3 bases are TGCAGCGTTGAGGAGGGGACTATCCTCGGAGATACGCAGTATTTT. Translation: CSVEEGTILGDTQYF.